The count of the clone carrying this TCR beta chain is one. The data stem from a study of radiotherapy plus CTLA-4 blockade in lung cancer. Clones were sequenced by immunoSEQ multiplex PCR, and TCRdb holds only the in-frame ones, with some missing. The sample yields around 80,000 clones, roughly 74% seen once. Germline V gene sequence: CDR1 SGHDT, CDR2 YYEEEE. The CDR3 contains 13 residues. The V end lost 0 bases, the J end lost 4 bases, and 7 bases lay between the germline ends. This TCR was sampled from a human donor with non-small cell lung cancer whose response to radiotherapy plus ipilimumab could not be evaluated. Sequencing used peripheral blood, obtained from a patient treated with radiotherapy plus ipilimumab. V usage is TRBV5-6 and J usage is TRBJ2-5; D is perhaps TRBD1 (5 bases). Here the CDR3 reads CASSLVQGETQYF. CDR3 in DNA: TGTGCCAGCAGCTTGGTTCAGGGAGAGACCCAGTACTTC.